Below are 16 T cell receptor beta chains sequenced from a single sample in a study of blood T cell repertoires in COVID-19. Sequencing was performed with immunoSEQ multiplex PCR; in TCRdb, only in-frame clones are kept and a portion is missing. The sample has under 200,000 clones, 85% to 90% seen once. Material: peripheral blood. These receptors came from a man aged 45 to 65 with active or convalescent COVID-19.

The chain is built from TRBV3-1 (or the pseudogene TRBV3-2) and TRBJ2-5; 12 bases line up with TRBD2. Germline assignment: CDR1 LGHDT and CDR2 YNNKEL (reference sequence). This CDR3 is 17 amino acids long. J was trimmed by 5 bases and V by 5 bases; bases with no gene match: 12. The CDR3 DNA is TGTGCCAGCAGCGCGACTAGCGGGAGTTTCGTAGAGGAGACCCAGTACTTC. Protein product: CASSATSGSFVEETQYF.

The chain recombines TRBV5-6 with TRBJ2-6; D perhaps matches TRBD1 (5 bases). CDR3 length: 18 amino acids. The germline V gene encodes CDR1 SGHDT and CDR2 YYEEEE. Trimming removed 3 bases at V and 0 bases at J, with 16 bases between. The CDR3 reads CASSSGSTRSSGANVLTF. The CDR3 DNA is TGTGCCAGCAGCTCAGGGTCGACTCGAAGCTCTGGGGCCAACGTCCTGACTTTC.

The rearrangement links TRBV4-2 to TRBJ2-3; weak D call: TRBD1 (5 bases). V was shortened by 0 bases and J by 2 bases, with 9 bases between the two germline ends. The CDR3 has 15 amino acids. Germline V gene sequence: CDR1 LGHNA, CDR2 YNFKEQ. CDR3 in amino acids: CASSQETGHTDTQYF. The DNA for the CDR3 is TGTGCCAGCAGCCAAGAAACAGGCCACACAGATACGCAGTATTTT.

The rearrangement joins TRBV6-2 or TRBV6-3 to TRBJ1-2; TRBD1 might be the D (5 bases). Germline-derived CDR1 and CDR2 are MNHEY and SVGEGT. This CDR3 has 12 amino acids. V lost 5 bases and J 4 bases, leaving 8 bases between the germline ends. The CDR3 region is CASSGDSYGYTF. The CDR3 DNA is TGTGCCAGCAGTGGGGACTCCTATGGCTACACCTTC.

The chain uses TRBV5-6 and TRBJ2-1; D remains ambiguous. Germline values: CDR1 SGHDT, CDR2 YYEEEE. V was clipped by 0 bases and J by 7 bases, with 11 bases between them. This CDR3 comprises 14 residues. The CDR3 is CASSLERSWNEQFF. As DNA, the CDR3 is TGTGCCAGCAGCTTGGAGAGGAGTTGGAATGAGCAGTTCTTC.

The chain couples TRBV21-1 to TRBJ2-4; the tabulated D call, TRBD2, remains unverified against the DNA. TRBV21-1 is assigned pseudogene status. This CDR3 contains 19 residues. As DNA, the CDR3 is TGTGCCAGCAGCAAGAAGGCTAGCGGCAGGCCATTAGCCAAAAACATTCAGTACTTC. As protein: CASSKKASGRPLAKNIQYF.

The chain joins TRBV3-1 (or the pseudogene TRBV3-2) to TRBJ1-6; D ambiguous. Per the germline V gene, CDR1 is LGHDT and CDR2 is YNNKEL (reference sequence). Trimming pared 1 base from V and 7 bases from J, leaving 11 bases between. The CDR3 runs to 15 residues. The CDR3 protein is CASSQGTEINSPLHF. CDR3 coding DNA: TGTGCCAGCAGCCAAGGTACCGAGATAAATTCACCCCTCCACTTT.

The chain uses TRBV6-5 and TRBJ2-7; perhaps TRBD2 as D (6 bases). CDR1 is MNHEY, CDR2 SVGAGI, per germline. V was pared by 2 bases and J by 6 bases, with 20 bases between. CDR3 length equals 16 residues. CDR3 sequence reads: CASSYAGTSSSGEQYF. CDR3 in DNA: TGTGCCAGCAGTTACGCCGGGACTTCAAGTTCGGGCGAGCAGTACTTC.

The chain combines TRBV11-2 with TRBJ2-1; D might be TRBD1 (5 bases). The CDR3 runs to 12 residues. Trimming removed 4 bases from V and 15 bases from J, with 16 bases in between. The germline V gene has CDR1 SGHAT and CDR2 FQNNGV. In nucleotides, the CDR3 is TGTGCCAGCAGCTCTAATTATAATGGGGCGTTCTTC. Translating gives CASSSNYNGAFF.

The CDR3 sequence is CASGWNTGELFF. The CDR3 DNA is TGTGCCAGCGGCTGGAACACCGGGGAGCTGTTTTTT. The chain is built from TRBV27 and TRBJ2-2; the D is unclear. This CDR3 region has 12 residues. Germline loops: CDR1 MNHEY, CDR2 SMNVEV (reference sequence). The V and J ends lost 8 bases and 1 base respectively, with 5 bases between them.

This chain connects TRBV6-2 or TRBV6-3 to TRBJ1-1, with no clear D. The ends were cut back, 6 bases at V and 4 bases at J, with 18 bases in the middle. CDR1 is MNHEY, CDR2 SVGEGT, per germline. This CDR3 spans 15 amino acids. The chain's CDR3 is CASSSLREVVTEAFF. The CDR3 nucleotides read TGTGCCAGCAGCTCCCTCCGGGAAGTAGTCACTGAAGCTTTCTTT.

CDR3 nucleotide sequence: TGTGCCAGCAGCGACCGGGACAGGAGGTCACCCCTCCACTTT. Amino acids: CASSDRDRRSPLHF. V and J are TRBV5-4 and TRBJ1-6; TRBD1 agrees at 8 bases. Germline V CDR1 and CDR2: SGHNT, YYREEE (reference sequence). Trimming at V came to 4 bases and at J to 10 bases, leaving 7 bases not matched to a gene. This CDR3 region has 14 residues. Using reference TRBV5-4 and TRBJ1-6 for the parts outside the CDR3, the full variable domain is ETGVTQSPTHLIKTRGQQVTLRCSSQSGHNTVSWYQQALGQGPQFIFQYYREEENGRGNFPPRFSGLQFPNYSSELNVNALELDDSALYLCASSDRDRRSPLHFGNGTRLTVT.

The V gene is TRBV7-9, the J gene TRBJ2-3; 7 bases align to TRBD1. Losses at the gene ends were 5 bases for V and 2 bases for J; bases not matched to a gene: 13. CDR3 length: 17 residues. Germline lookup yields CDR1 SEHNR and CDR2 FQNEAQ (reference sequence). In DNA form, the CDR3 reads TGTGCCAGCAGCAACGAAGGGTTCGGGACAGTCACAGATACGCAGTATTTT. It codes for CASSNEGFGTVTDTQYF.

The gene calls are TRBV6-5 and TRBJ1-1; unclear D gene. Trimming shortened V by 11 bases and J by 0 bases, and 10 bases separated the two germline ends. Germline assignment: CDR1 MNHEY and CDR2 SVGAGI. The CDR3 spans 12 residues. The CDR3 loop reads CAAGFVNTEAFF. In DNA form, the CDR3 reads TGTGCCGCAGGCTTCGTGAACACTGAAGCTTTCTTT.

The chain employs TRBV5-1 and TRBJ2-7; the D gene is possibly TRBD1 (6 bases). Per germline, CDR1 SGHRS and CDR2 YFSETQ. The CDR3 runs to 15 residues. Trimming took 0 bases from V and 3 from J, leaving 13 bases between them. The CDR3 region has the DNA TGCGCCAGCAGCTTGGAAGGGACACCCGTCTACGAGCAGTACTTC. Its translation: CASSLEGTPVYEQYF.

Written as DNA, the CDR3 is TGTGCCAGCACCAGGGGAGGGTACACCGGGGAGCTGTTTTTT. Its translation: CASTRGGYTGELFF. The V and J genes are TRBV5-6 and TRBJ2-2; tentative D call: TRBD2 (7 bases). From germline, CDR1 is SGHDT and CDR2 YYEEEE. The CDR3 consists of 14 residues. The ends were cut back, 6 bases at V and 3 bases at J, with 12 bases in the middle.